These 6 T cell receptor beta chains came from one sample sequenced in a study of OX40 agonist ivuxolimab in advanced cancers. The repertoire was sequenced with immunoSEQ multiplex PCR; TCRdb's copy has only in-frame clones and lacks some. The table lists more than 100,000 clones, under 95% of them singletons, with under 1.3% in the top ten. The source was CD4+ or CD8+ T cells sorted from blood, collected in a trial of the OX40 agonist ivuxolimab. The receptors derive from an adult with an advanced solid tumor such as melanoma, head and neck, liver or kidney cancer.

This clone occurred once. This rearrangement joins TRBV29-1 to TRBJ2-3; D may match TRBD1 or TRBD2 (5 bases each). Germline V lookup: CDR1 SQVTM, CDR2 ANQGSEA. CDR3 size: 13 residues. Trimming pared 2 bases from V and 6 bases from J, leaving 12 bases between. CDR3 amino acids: CSVESNWGDTQYF. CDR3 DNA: TGCAGCGTTGAATCCAACTGGGGGGATACGCAGTATTTT.

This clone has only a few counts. CDR3: CASSLLVALSNQPQHF. CDR3 in DNA: TGTGCCAGCAGTTTATTGGTTGCACTATCAAATCAGCCCCAGCATTTT. The rearrangement uses TRBV28 and TRBJ1-5; D is unclear. This CDR3 is built from 16 residues. Trimming took 1 base from V and 4 from J, leaving 14 bases between them. Germline CDR1 is MDHEN and CDR2 is SYDVKM.

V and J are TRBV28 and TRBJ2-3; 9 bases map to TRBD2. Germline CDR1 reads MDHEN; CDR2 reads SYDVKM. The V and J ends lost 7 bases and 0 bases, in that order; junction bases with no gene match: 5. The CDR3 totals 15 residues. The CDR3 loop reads CASTSGKRSTDTQYF. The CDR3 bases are TGTGCCAGCACTAGCGGGAAAAGAAGCACAGATACGCAGTATTTT.

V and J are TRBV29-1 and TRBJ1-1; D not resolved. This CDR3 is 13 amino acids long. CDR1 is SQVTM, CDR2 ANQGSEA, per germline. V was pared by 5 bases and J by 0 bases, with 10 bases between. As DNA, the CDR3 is TGCAGCGTTTGGTGGCAGCTGAACACTGAAGCTTTCTTT. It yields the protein CSVWWQLNTEAFF.

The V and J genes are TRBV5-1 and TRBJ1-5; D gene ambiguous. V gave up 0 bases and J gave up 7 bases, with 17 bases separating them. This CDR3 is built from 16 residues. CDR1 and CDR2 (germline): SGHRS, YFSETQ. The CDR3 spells CASSLEPGRGEQPQHF. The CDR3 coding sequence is TGCGCCAGCAGCTTGGAGCCAGGTAGAGGAGAACAGCCCCAGCATTTT.

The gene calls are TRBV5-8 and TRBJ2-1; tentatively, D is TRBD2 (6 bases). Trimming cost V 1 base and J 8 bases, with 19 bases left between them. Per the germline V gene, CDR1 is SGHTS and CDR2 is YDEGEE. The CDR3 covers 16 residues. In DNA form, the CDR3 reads TGTGCCAGCAGCTTGCGGCTCTCGGGAGACAACGATGAGCAGTTCTTC. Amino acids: CASSLRLSGDNDEQFF.